Listed here is a single TCR beta chain. Its binding antigen is unknown. This entry is derived from a study of T cells expressing NK-cell markers (dated by TCRdb to about 2020). Study-wide context: Three sorted T-cell subsets (CD3+CD56+NKG2C+, CD3+CD56+NKG2C- and CD3+CD56-NKG2C+) from fewer than 10 donors had their TCR beta-chain repertoires profiled. Among the eight sequenced donors, seven were HCMV-seropositive and one was HCMV-seronegative. The eight sequenced donors were randomly selected healthy volunteers, three men and five women. Illumina HiSeq 2000/2500, MiSeq or NextSeq was used to sequence libraries as 2 x 150 bp reads.

Sequencing was carried out with an Illumina HiSeq 2000. TCR beta cDNA libraries were made by 5'RACE template switching that added a universal primer site and unique molecular identifiers. Priming for cDNA synthesis came from the TCR beta constant segment, and two successive PCR amplification steps followed. The published analysis was carried out like this. MIGEC was used to demultiplex reads and group reads by UMI, and MiTCR was used to assemble and quantify clonotypes. Only TCR cDNA sequences supported by at least two reads were kept to exclude erroneous sequences. The tcR package was used for downstream repertoire analysis, and clonotypes were matched across fractions by CDR3 nucleotide sequence plus V segment. VDJmatch was used to annotate antigen specificity against VDJdb, with one amino acid substitution in CDR3 permitted. TCRdb reprocessed the reads and assigns one entry to each CDR3 protein sequence, leaving out DNA. These V and J calls are TCRdb output, not the study's own analysis. This sample's table has entries for some 190,000 distinct CDR3 sequences. The ten largest account for just over 20% of the sample.

HCMV-specific IgG was detected in serum with a commercial ELISA kit to determine HCMV serostatus. Peripheral blood mononuclear cells were isolated from blood by Ficoll density gradient centrifugation. Including the terminal cysteine and phenylalanine, the CDR3 comprises 15 residues. The protein alone is recorded here. From a lookup of the germline V gene, CDR1 and CDR2 are SGHVS and FQNEAQ. The paper's findings and limits, for the study overall: Those dominant clonotypes were again the most abundant among CD3+CD56-NKG2C+ cells in several donors, at about 25-65%. Whether the expanded NKG2C-expressing T cell clones were specific for HCMV antigens was left unclear. For roughly 6 donors, the dominant CD3+CD56+NKG2C+ clonotypes were among the top 10 CD8+ clonotypes and accounted for about 1.0-7.5% of CD8+ T cells.

The receptor chain draws on TRBV7-8 and TRBJ1-5. Sequenced input: blood T cells: a sorted CD56 or NKG2C T cell subset, CD4+ or CD8+ T cells, or bulk PBMC T cells (not recorded which). This sequence originates from a man aged 18 to 70 in good health. The CDR3 corresponds to CASSSSAGSNQPQHF.